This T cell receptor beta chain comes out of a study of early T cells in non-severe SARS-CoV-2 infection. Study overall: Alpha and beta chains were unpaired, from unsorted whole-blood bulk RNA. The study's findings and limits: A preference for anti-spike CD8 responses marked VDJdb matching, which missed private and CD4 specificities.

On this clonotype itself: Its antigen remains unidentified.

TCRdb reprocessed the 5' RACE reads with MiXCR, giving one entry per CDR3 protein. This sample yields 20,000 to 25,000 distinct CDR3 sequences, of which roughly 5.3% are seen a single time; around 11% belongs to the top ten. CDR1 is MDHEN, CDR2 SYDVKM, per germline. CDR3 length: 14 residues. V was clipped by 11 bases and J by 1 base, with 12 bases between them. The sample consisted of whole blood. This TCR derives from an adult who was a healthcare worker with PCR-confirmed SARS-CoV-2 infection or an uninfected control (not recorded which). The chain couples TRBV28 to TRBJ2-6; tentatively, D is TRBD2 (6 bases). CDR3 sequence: CASLEGSGANVLTF. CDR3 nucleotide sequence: TGTGCCTCCTTGGAGGGGTCTGGGGCCAACGTCCTGACTTTC.